Below, 10 T cell receptor beta chains from the same sample are listed, as sequenced in a study of T cell repertoires in cytomegalovirus infection. TCRdb redid the calling of the reads with MiXCR, one entry per CDR3 protein. Of hundreds of thousands of distinct CDR3 sequences listed, about a third were seen once; the top ten hold over 12%. Their antigen targets remain unknown. Sequencing was performed on cultured CD8+ T cells from PBMCs, taken from culture after CMV antigen stimulation. The receptors were sampled from a human donor in good health (CMV status not recorded). Some clones in this sample may be carry-over from other donors' samples.

This clonotype was recorded a few times. The J gene is TRBJ2-7, the V gene TRBV12-3 or TRBV12-4, with D hard to call. Deletions cut 10 bases from V and 1 base from J, with 11 bases between. This CDR3 has 12 residues. The CDR3 DNA reads TGTGCCACCTCCTTGGGGTCCTACGAGCAGTACTTC. As protein: CATSLGSYEQYF.

This clonotype was picked up a small number of times. The rearrangement uses TRBV7-6 and TRBJ2-2, with TRBD2 matching over 9 bases. The CDR3 is 18 amino acids. Looked up from germline, CDR1 is SGHVS and CDR2 is FNYEAQ. V shed 5 bases and J 5 bases; nucleotides not matched to a gene: 15. The CDR3 protein is CASSHPRSGGPTTGELFF. CDR3 DNA: TGTGCCAGCAGCCACCCGAGGAGCGGGGGGCCCACGACCGGGGAGCTGTTTTTT.

This clonotype was counted only a few times. The chain uses TRBV2 and TRBJ1-2, with D maybe TRBD1 (6 bases). This CDR3 region has 11 residues. Trimming shortened V by 7 bases and J by 6 bases, and 9 bases separated the two germline ends. Germline V gene lookup returns CDR1 SNHLY and CDR2 FYNNEI. CDR3 residues: CASNRAHGYTF. For the CDR3, the DNA is TGTGCCAGCAACAGGGCCCATGGCTACACCTTC.

The J gene is TRBJ2-5, the V gene TRBV12-3 or TRBV12-4; a weak D match, TRBD1 (5 bases). V shed 2 bases and J shed 4 bases, with 11 bases lying between them. This CDR3 has 14 residues. CDR3 DNA sequence: TGTGCCAGCAGTTTATCAGGGTTTCTAGAGACCCAGTACTTC. It codes for CASSLSGFLETQYF.

This rearrangement joins TRBV4-1 to TRBJ1-2; a weak D match, TRBD1 (5 bases). Between the trimmed V and J ends, which lost 0 bases and 4 bases, there was a span of 15 bases. CDR1 is MGHRA and CDR2 is YSYEKL in the germline V gene. The CDR3 is 16 amino acids. This chain's CDR3 is CASSQDPEGLSYGYTF. The DNA for the CDR3 is TGCGCCAGCAGCCAAGATCCTGAGGGACTGAGCTATGGCTACACCTTC.

This clonotype was seen repeatedly, ten times or more. This sequence joins TRBV7-8 and TRBJ2-5; 10 bases line up with TRBD2. The CDR3 contains 15 residues. Trimming cost V 7 bases and J 5 bases; bases outside gene matches: 10. CDR1 SGHVS and CDR2 FQNEAQ come from the germline V gene. This CDR3 reads CASTNGLAVLETQYF. The CDR3 bases are TGTGCCAGCACAAACGGACTAGCGGTTCTGGAGACCCAGTACTTC.

V usage is TRBV6-6 and J usage is TRBJ1-3; possibly TRBD1 for D (5 bases). This CDR3 contains 15 residues. V was shortened by 8 bases and J by 0 bases, with 14 bases between the two germline ends. CDR1 is MNHNY and CDR2 is SVGAGI in the germline V gene (reference sequence). In nucleotides, the CDR3 is TGTGCCAGCTCGGACAACCTCTTCTCTGGAAACACCATATATTTT. Translation: CASSDNLFSGNTIYF.

This clonotype was observed at least ten times. The chain couples TRBV7-2 to TRBJ2-3; D is possibly TRBD1 or TRBD2 (7 bases each). Trimming left V 9 bases short and J 5 bases short, with 27 bases between. The CDR3 is 17 residues long. Germline-derived CDR1 and CDR2 are SGHTA and FQGNSA. In DNA form, the CDR3 reads TGTGCCAGTTCGGACCCAGGGGGGGCCGTTATAGGAGATACGCAGTATTTT. Translation gives CASSDPGGAVIGDTQYF.

This chain connects TRBV4-3 to TRBJ2-3; 13 bases line up with TRBD2. V dropped 0 bases and J dropped 1; count of bases not matched to a gene: 13. Germline loops: CDR1 LGHNA, CDR2 YSLEER. CDR3 length: 21 amino acids. In DNA, the CDR3 is TGCGCCAGCAGCCAAGATGGACTAGCGGGGGCTCGGGGCCATGGCACAGATACGCAGTATTTT. It yields the protein CASSQDGLAGARGHGTDTQYF.

About this clonotype itself: A much larger clone differs by one base, so this may be a read error. This chain uses TRBV7-2 with TRBJ2-1, with D perhaps TRBD2 (6 bases). V gave up 4 bases and J gave up 5 bases, with 15 bases separating them. This CDR3 has 15 amino acids. Germline loops: CDR1 SGHTA, CDR2 FQGNSA. This CDR3 reads CASSSGRGAHNEQFF. For the CDR3, the DNA is TGTGCCAGCAGCTCCGGGAGAGGGGCCCACAATGAGCAGTTCTTC.